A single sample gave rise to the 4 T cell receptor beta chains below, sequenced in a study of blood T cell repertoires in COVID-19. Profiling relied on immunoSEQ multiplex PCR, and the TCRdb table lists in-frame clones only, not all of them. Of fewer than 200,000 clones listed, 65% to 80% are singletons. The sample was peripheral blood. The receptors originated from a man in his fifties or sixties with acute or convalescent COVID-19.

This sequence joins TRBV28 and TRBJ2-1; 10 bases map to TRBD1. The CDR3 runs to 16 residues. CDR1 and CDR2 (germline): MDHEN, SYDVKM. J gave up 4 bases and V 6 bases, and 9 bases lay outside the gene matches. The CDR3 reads CASRYTGTGVYNEQFF. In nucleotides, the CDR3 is TGTGCCAGCAGGTATACCGGGACAGGGGTTTACAATGAGCAGTTCTTC.

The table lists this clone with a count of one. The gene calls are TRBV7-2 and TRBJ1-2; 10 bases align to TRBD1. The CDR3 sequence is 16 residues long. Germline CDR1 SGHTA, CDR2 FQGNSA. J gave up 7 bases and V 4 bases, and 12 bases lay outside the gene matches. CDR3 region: CASSSATGTGAGGYTF. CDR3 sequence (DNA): TGTGCCAGCAGCTCAGCGACCGGGACAGGGGCTGGTGGCTACACCTTC.

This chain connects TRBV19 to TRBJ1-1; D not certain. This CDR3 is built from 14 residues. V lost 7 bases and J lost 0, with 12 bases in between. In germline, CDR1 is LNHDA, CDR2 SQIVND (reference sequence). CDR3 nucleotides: TGTGCCAGTATCCCTCGTGGCATGAACACTGAAGCTTTCTTT. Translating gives CASIPRGMNTEAFF.

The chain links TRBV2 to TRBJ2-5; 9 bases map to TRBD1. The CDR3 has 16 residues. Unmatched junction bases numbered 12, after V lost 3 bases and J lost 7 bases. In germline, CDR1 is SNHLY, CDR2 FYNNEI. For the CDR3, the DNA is TGTGCCAGCAGTGAGAGGGAACAGGGGGCTTTGGGGACCCAGTACTTC. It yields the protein CASSEREQGALGTQYF.